This T cell receptor beta chain came from a study of cytomegalovirus exposure and HLA in healthy donors. Study-level background: Early released data comprised around 79 million unique TCRs from HLA-typed donors. Of some 360 genotyped donors, more than 70% clustered with self-reported Caucasian donors.

CDR3 length: 11 amino acids. Germline CDR1 reads SQVTM; CDR2 reads ANQGSEA. The V segment lost 4 bases and the J segment 8 bases; nucleotides outside the gene matches: 0. With regard to this clone: Its target is unknown.

PCR was performed using 60 Vbeta and 13 Jbeta primers. TCRdb's copy holds only in-frame clones and misses some; the assay was immunoSEQ multiplex PCR. The sample lists a few hundred thousand clones; 80% to 95% were seen once. Whole-study findings and limits: The majority of TCR sequences were rare, yet some public TCRs appeared in many donors. A later analysis reportedly identified an Asian-associated ancestry cluster as carrying fewer N-insertions than the roughly 600-donor mean.

Source material: PBMCs. The J gene is TRBJ1-4, the V gene TRBV29-1; 8 positions agree with TRBD1. This clonotype originated in a girl aged 2 to 9 in good health and CMV-seronegative. The CDR3 region has the DNA TGCAGCGTTGGGGACAGGGAAAAACTGTTTTTT. Amino acid sequence: CSVGDREKLFF.